These 12 T cell receptor beta chains originate from one sample sequenced in a study. Sequencing was performed with immunoSEQ multiplex PCR; in TCRdb, only in-frame clones are kept and a portion is missing. Of some 68,000 clones listed, 85% to 95% are singletons. What was sequenced was PBMCs. Receptors originate from a man aged 40-55 years with rheumatoid arthritis.

Remarks on this clone: Within the sample, other DNA sequences also encode this same CDR3. The genes are TRBV9 and TRBJ1-1, with D possibly being TRBD1 (5 bases). Trimming took 3 bases from V and 9 from J, leaving 15 bases between them. The germline gives CDR1 SGDLS, CDR2 YYNGEE. This CDR3 comprises 13 residues. CDR3 sequence: CASSGAPSGKAFF. In DNA, the CDR3 is TGTGCCAGCAGCGGCGCCCCCTCAGGGAAAGCTTTCTTT.

The chain joins TRBV28 to TRBJ1-6, with D possibly TRBD1 on 5 matching bases. CDR3 length equals 12 residues. Germline loops: CDR1 MDHEN, CDR2 SYDVKM. The ends were cut back, 8 bases at V and 6 bases at J, with 8 bases in the middle. CDR3 sequence: CASQGVNSPLHF. The CDR3 DNA follows: TGTGCCAGCCAAGGGGTTAATTCACCCCTCCACTTT.

CDR3 coding DNA: TGTGCCAGCAGCGTGTCCCTTGGCGTCACTGAAGCTTTCTTT. This translates into CASSVSLGVTEAFF. This chain joins TRBV27 and TRBJ1-1, with D uncertain. With 6 bases removed from V and 4 bases from J, the gap between germline ends came to 15 bases. This CDR3 has 14 residues. Germline V lookup: CDR1 MNHEY, CDR2 SMNVEV (reference sequence).

V usage is TRBV25-1 and J usage is TRBJ1-2; unclear D gene. Per germline, CDR1 MGHDK and CDR2 SYGVNS. Trimming removed 1 base at V and 8 bases at J, with 8 bases between. The CDR3 length is 12 residues. The CDR3: CASSELNGGYTF. CDR3 in DNA: TGTGCCAGCAGTGAATTAAATGGAGGCTACACCTTC.

The chain is built from TRBV25-1 and TRBJ1-2, with D possibly being TRBD1 (6 bases). The CDR3 covers 12 residues. Germline V gene sequence: CDR1 MGHDK, CDR2 SYGVNS. The V end was cut by 4 bases, the J end by 8 bases, with 11 bases between. In nucleotides, the CDR3 is TGTGCCAGCAGTGGGGACACCCTGGGCTACACCTTC. The encoded protein is CASSGDTLGYTF.

This rearrangement joins TRBV5-1 to TRBJ2-7, with D perhaps TRBD1 or TRBD2 (6 bases each). V lost 1 base and J lost 4, with 21 bases in between. The germline V gene has CDR1 SGHRS and CDR2 YFSETQ. This CDR3 has 17 amino acids. CDR3 sequence reads: CASSLTQIPGGGYEQYF. The CDR3, as DNA: TGCGCCAGCAGCTTGACCCAAATACCTGGAGGGGGATACGAGCAGTACTTC.

The chain uses TRBV6-1 and TRBJ2-1; the D gene is possibly TRBD2 (5 bases). Germline V CDR1 and CDR2: MNHNS, SASEGT. The CDR3 has 14 amino acids. Trimming took 3 bases from V and 8 from J, leaving 14 bases between them. As DNA, the CDR3 is TGTGCCAGCAGTGAGCCGCTAGCCATGGATGAGCAGTTCTTC. It translates to CASSEPLAMDEQFF.

J is TRBJ2-3 and V is TRBV5-4; 8 bases map to TRBD2. There are 15 residues in the CDR3. CDR1 SGHNT and CDR2 YYREEE come from the germline V gene (reference sequence). Trimming removed 1 base from V and 4 bases from J; junction bases left unmatched: 5. The CDR3, as DNA: TGTGCCAGCAGCTTGAGGGCGGGGGGCCCAGATACGCAGTATTTT. It codes for CASSLRAGGPDTQYF.

V usage is TRBV28 and J usage is TRBJ2-3; unclear D gene. Trimming cost V 7 bases and J 3 bases, with 5 bases left between them. The CDR3 has 11 amino acids. The germline gives CDR1 MDHEN, CDR2 SYDVKM. In nucleotides, the CDR3 is TGTGCCAGCACCCGGACAGATACGCAGTATTTT. As protein: CASTRTDTQYF.

This chain joins TRBV27 and TRBJ2-7; D is perhaps TRBD2 (5 bases). The CDR3 loop spans 14 amino acids. The germline V gene encodes CDR1 MNHEY and CDR2 SMNVEV (reference sequence). The ends were cut back, 6 bases at V and 4 bases at J, with 16 bases in the middle. CDR3 in DNA: TGTGCCAGCAGCCCCCTCGGACTGACTTACGAGCAGTACTTC. Translation gives CASSPLGLTYEQYF.

The chain joins TRBV2 to TRBJ2-2, with 8 bases fitting TRBD1. The CDR3 spans 14 residues. V gave up 6 bases and J gave up 4 bases; unmatched junction bases: 4. CDR1 and CDR2 from the germline V gene are SNHLY and FYNNEI. The CDR3 reads CASSGTGGTGELFF. Written as DNA, the CDR3 is TGTGCCAGCAGCGGGACAGGCGGCACCGGGGAGCTGTTTTTT.

The chain uses TRBV7-3 and TRBJ2-3; D unresolved. V lost 8 bases, J lost 4 bases, and 13 bases lay in between. The V gene's germline CDR1 is SGHTA and CDR2 FQGTGA. This CDR3 region has 13 residues. CDR3 loop: CASALTRSDTQYF. The CDR3 bases are TGTGCCAGCGCCTTGACGCGTTCAGATACGCAGTATTTT.